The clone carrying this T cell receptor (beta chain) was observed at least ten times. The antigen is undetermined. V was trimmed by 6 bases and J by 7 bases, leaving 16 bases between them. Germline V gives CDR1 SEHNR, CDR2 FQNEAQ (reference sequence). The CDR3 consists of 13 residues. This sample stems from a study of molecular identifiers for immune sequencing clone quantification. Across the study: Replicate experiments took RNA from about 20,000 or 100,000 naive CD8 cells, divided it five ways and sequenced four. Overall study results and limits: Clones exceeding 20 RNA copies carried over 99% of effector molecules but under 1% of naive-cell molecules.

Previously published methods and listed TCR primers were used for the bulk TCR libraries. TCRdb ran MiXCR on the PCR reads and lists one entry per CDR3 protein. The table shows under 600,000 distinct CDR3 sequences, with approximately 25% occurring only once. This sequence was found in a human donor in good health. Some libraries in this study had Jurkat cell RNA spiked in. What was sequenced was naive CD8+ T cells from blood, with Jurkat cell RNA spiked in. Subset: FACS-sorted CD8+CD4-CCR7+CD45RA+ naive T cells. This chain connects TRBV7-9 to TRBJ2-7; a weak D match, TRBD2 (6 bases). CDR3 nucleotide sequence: TGTGCCAGCAGTCCAATAGGAGGGGTGGAGCAGTACTTC. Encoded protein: CASSPIGGVEQYF. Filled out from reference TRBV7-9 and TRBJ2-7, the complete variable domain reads DTGVSQNPRHKITKRGQNVTFRCDPISEHNRLYWYRQTLGQGPEFLTYFQNEAQLEKSRLLSDRFSAERPKGSFSTLEIQRTEQGDSAMYLCASSPIGGVEQYFGPGTRLTVT.